One sample yielded the 20 T cell receptor beta chains listed below, sequenced in a study of T cell repertoires in cytomegalovirus infection. No antigens are known for them. MiXCR was run by TCRdb on the reads, yielding one entry per CDR3 protein. The table includes 340,000 or so distinct CDR3 sequences, around 25% detected once. The sequences come from cultured PBMCs, collected from culture after CMV antigen stimulation. The receptors stem from a human donor in good health (CMV status not recorded). Some clones in this sample may be carry-over from other donors' samples.

The table lists this clonotype with a few counts. In nucleotides, the CDR3 is TGCAGTGCTAGACGTCGGGAACACGCAGATACGCAGTATTTT. Amino acid sequence: CSARRREHADTQYF. V and J are TRBV20-1 and TRBJ2-3, with a weak D call TRBD2 (5 bases). V was clipped by 2 bases and J by 4 bases, with 13 bases between them. The germline CDR1 and CDR2 sequences are DFQATT and SNEGSKA (reference sequence). The CDR3 is made up of 14 amino acids.

The V call is TRBV20-1, the J call TRBJ1-5; D unresolved. The germline CDR1 and CDR2 sequences are DFQATT and SNEGSKA (reference sequence). V was pared by 6 bases and J by 3 bases, with 12 bases between. The CDR3 runs to 13 residues. The CDR3 region is CSAPVQSNQPQHF. DNA for the CDR3: TGCAGTGCGCCAGTCCAGTCCAATCAGCCCCAGCATTTT.

This clonotype was counted ten times or more. The chain employs TRBV19 and TRBJ1-4, with a possible D match to TRBD1 (6 bases). The V and J ends lost 6 bases and 0 bases respectively, with 20 bases between them. Germline CDR1 LNHDA, CDR2 SQIVND (reference sequence). The CDR3 runs to 18 residues. The DNA of the CDR3 is TGTGCCAGTAGACTCTCCGGGACACCCTATGCAACTAATGAAAAACTGTTTTTT. The encoded protein is CASRLSGTPYATNEKLFF.

This clonotype was detected only a few times. The chain links TRBV6-2 or TRBV6-3 to TRBJ1-5; 7 bases are shared with TRBD1. CDR3 length: 14 residues. The junction had 9 bases not matched to a gene; V was cut back by 6 bases and J by 7 bases. Germline CDR1 is MNHEY and CDR2 is SVGEGT. The CDR3 coding sequence is TGTGCCAGCAGGGACGACAGGGAGAGACAGCCCCAGCATTTT. Its translation is CASRDDRERQPQHF.

The V and J genes are TRBV6-2 or TRBV6-3 and TRBJ2-7; D gene uncertain. Germline CDR1 and CDR2: MNHEY and SVGEGT. V lost 6 bases and J lost 4, with 7 bases in between. The CDR3 has 11 amino acids. The CDR3 reads CASSDGYEQYV. The DNA for the CDR3 is TGTGCCAGCAGCGACGGGTACGAGCAGTACGTC.

This clonotype was seen a handful of times. V is TRBV28 and J is TRBJ1-2; D call uncertain. Trimming stripped 3 bases from V and 4 bases from J, with 6 bases between. The CDR3 is made up of 12 amino acids. The germline V gene has CDR1 MDHEN and CDR2 SYDVKM. The CDR3 reads CASSFGSYGYTF. In DNA, the CDR3 is TGTGCCAGCAGTTTCGGCAGCTATGGCTACACCTTC.

The chain combines TRBV28 with TRBJ1-1, with TRBD1 matching 7 bases. This CDR3 region has 12 residues. Germline values: CDR1 MDHEN, CDR2 SYDVKM. V shed 11 bases, J shed 0 bases, and the junction held 3 bases outside the gene matches. The CDR3 DNA sequence: TGTGCCGCAACAGGGGTGAACACTGAAGCTTTCTTT. Translation: CAATGVNTEAFF.

This clonotype has a handful of counts. V and J are TRBV4-3 and TRBJ2-3; D perhaps matches TRBD2 (5 bases). The CDR3 totals 16 residues. Trimming shortened V by 1 base and J by 2 bases, and 13 bases separated the two germline ends. The germline V gene encodes CDR1 LGHNA and CDR2 YSLEER. DNA of the CDR3: TGCGCCAGCAGCCAAGTTGTCGGACTCACCACAGATACGCAGTATTTT. This gives the protein CASSQVVGLTTDTQYF.

V is TRBV19 and J is TRBJ1-2, with no clear D. The CDR3 consists of 13 residues. Trimming took off 1 base at V and 8 bases at J, with 11 bases between the two ends. CDR1 and CDR2 (germline): LNHDA, SQIVND (reference sequence). The CDR3 DNA reads as TGTGCCAGTAGTATAGGCATCTACGGGGGCTACACCTTC. Its translation: CASSIGIYGGYTF.

The J gene is TRBJ2-5, the V gene TRBV5-1, with 13 positions matching TRBD2. The CDR3 length is 15 residues. Germline CDR1 reads SGHRS; CDR2 reads YFSETQ. The junction had 1 base not matched to a gene; V was cut back by 0 bases and J by 5 bases. CDR3 coding DNA: TGCGCCAGCAGCTTGGGGACTAGCGGGAGTGAGACCCAGTACTTC. Its translation: CASSLGTSGSETQYF.

This clonotype appeared many times. V and J are TRBV7-2 and TRBJ2-2, with TRBD2 matching 11 bases. The CDR3 extends over 16 amino acids. V was clipped by 5 bases and J by 3 bases; unmatched bases: 5. Germline CDR1 reads SGHTA; CDR2 reads FQGNSA. This CDR3 is CASSATSGIDTGELFF. DNA of the CDR3: TGTGCCAGCAGCGCGACTAGCGGGATAGACACCGGGGAGCTGTTTTTT.

The V gene is TRBV7-3, the J gene TRBJ2-7; D not certain. The length of the CDR3 is 13 residues. The germline V gene has CDR1 SGHTA and CDR2 FQGTGA. Trimming left V 4 bases short and J 2 bases short, with 9 bases between. The CDR3 protein is CASSSGLPYEQYF. CDR3 nucleotides: TGTGCCAGCAGCTCCGGGTTACCCTACGAGCAGTACTTC.

This clonotype was observed a few times. The V call is TRBV6-2 or TRBV6-3, the J call TRBJ2-1; perhaps TRBD2 as D (6 bases). The ends were cut back, 4 bases at V and 1 base at J, with 17 bases in the middle. CDR3 length: 17 amino acids. The germline V gene has CDR1 MNHEY and CDR2 SVGEGT. The CDR3 region is CASSSTPPSESYNEQFF. CDR3 DNA: TGTGCCAGCAGTTCCACCCCCCCTAGCGAGTCCTACAATGAGCAGTTCTTC.

Note on this clonotype: A read error may produce the germline difference seen at one junction end. The gene calls are TRBV28 and TRBJ1-2; the D is unclear. CDR3 length: 11 amino acids. In germline, CDR1 is MDHEN, CDR2 SYDVKM. The CDR3 region is CASSIDRNDVF. The CDR3 region has the DNA TGTGCCAGCAGTATTGACCGGAATGATGTCTTC.

The V call is TRBV14, the J call TRBJ1-6; D unresolved. V was trimmed by 4 bases and J by 0 bases, leaving 19 bases between them. The CDR3 loop spans 19 amino acids. Per the germline V gene, CDR1 is SGHDN and CDR2 is FVKESK. For the CDR3, the DNA is TGTGCCAGCAGCCCCGGTGGGTTCGAAAGTAGCTCCTATAATTCACCCCTCCACTTT. Amino acids: CASSPGGFESSSYNSPLHF.

V and J are TRBV6-2 or TRBV6-3 and TRBJ2-7; TRBD1 is a possible D gene (7 bases). From germline, CDR1 is MNHEY and CDR2 SVGEGT. The length of the CDR3 is 15 residues. Trimming left V 4 bases short and J 5 bases short, with 18 bases between. The CDR3 DNA sequence: TGTGCCAGCAGTTCGGGGGTTACAGGGGTCAACGAGCAGTACTTC. This encodes CASSSGVTGVNEQYF.

Points on this clonotype: It may be a read error: a sequence one base away is much more abundant. The chain couples TRBV7-2 to TRBJ1-6, with TRBD1 matching over 7 bases. The CDR3 is 14 residues long. CDR1 and CDR2 from the germline V gene are SGHTA and FQGNSA. CDR3 DNA: TGTGCCAGCAGCGGACAGGCCGTGAATTCACCCCTCAACTTT. Translating gives CASSGQAVNSPLNF.

This clonotype was counted at least ten times. This chain's CDR3 is CASRGYNEQFF. The CDR3 nucleotides read TGTGCCAGCAGGGGATACAATGAGCAGTTCTTC. This sequence joins TRBV6-2 or TRBV6-3 and TRBJ2-1; D remains ambiguous. Trimming removed 6 bases at V and 4 bases at J, with 4 bases between. Germline lookup yields CDR1 MNHEY and CDR2 SVGEGT. The CDR3 extends over 11 amino acids.

This clonotype has just a few counts. The V gene is TRBV27, the J gene TRBJ2-1; maybe TRBD1 (5 bases). The V gene lost 4 bases and the J gene lost 0 bases, with 10 bases spanning the gap. Germline V gene sequence: CDR1 MNHEY, CDR2 SMNVEV (reference sequence). CDR3 length: 15 residues. CDR3 nucleotides: TGTGCCAGCAGTTGGACATTGGACTCCTACAATGAGCAGTTCTTC. It encodes CASSWTLDSYNEQFF.

The chain links TRBV15 to TRBJ1-2; weak D call: TRBD1 (6 bases). In germline, CDR1 is LNHNV, CDR2 YYDKDF (reference sequence). Trimming took off 4 bases at V and 1 base at J, with 13 bases between the two ends. This CDR3 contains 15 residues. The CDR3 DNA sequence: TGTGCCACCAGCACCGGACAGACCGTTAACTATGGCTACACCTTC. Translating gives CATSTGQTVNYGYTF.